The rows below give T cell receptor beta chains drawn from one sample of a study of blood T cell repertoires in COVID-19. Repertoires were generated with immunoSEQ multiplex PCR, while TCRdb's copy carries only in-frame clones and drops some. The sample comprises about 35,000 clones, approximately 80% of which are singletons, and 9% to 10% rests with the top ten. Sequences were obtained from peripheral blood. These receptors were obtained from a man in his 60s in a cohort sampled during active COVID-19. CDR3s include the opening cysteine and the closing phenylalanine or tryptophan. The D gene is left open where the match is weak. Not every row has a clone size; where given, it reads once, few, many or a size class.

D gene	clone size	V gene	J gene	CDR3 DNA	CDR3 protein
TRBD1	once	TRBV3-1/TRBV3-2	TRBJ2-7	TGTGCCAGCAGCCATGCCGGGACAGGGGGTGAGCAGTACTTC	CASSHAGTGGEQYF
NA	NA	TRBV7-9	TRBJ1-1	TGTGCCAGCAGCTTAACCCGACAGGACAGCTCTGAAGCTTTCTTT	CASSLTRQDSSEAFF
NA	NA	TRBV7-9	TRBJ1-5	TGTGCCAGCAGCCTCGGACAGCCCAATCAGCCCCAGCATTTT	CASSLGQPNQPQHF
NA	NA	TRBV19	TRBJ2-2	TGTGCCAGTAGTTTCAGGAGGGCTAGCACCGGGGAGCTGTTTTTT	CASSFRRASTGELFF
NA	NA	TRBV5-4	TRBJ2-6	TGTGCCAGCAGCTTGGACAGGGCTTCTGGGGCCAACGTCCTGACTTTC	CASSLDRASGANVLTF
TRBD2	NA	TRBV5-6	TRBJ2-2	TGTGCCAGCAGCCGGACTAGCGGGAGGGCCGGGGAGCTGTTTTTT	CASSRTSGRAGELFF
NA	NA	TRBV5-6	TRBJ1-3	TGTGCCAGCAGCTTGGGCGGGGTTTCGGCTGGAAACACCATATATTTT	CASSLGGVSAGNTIYF
NA	NA	TRBV11-3	TRBJ2-3	TGTGCCAGCAGCTCGGAGGGCGCCACAGATACGCAGTATTTT	CASSSEGATDTQYF
NA	NA	TRBV7-9	TRBJ2-1	TGTGCCAGCAGCCGGACTAACGAGCAGTTCTTC	CASSRTNEQFF
NA	NA	TRBV14	TRBJ2-1	TGTGCCAGCAGCCTCTCAGGGGGGTACAATGAGCAGTTCTTC	CASSLSGGYNEQFF